One sample yielded the 9 T cell receptor beta chains listed below, sequenced in a study of T cell responses to AZD1222 COVID-19 vaccine. Some clones are missing from TCRdb's copy, which holds only in-frame ones; the method was immunoSEQ multiplex PCR. The sample holds 140,000 to 150,000 clones, 90% to 95% seen once. The material was peripheral blood, obtained on day 0 of AZD1222 vaccination. The receptors come from an adult in good health.

The rearrangement uses TRBV19 and TRBJ2-6; no firm D call. Deletions cut 5 bases from V and 2 bases from J, with 10 bases between. The CDR3 has 15 amino acids. Germline V CDR1 and CDR2: LNHDA, SQIVND (reference sequence). The CDR3 coding sequence is TGTGCCAGTAGTGCCCCCGACGCTGGGGCCAACGTCCTGACTTTC. Translated: CASSAPDAGANVLTF.

A single count supports this clone. The CDR3 DNA follows: TGTGCCAGCAGCTTAGAACGATACTATGGCTACACCTTC. This sequence encodes CASSLERYYGYTF. V and J are TRBV7-2 and TRBJ1-2; D gene uncertain. The V end was cut by 1 base, the J end by 3 bases, with 6 bases between. The CDR3 runs 13 residues. Germline loops: CDR1 SGHTA, CDR2 FQGNSA.

V usage is TRBV18 and J usage is TRBJ2-7; 8 bases are shared with TRBD1. The ends lost 3 bases at V and 6 bases at J; junction bases unmatched: 7. From germline, CDR1 is KGHSH and CDR2 LQKENI. This CDR3 has 14 residues. CDR3 amino acids: CASSPPGGNREQYF. The CDR3 nucleotides read TGTGCCAGCTCACCGCCAGGGGGCAATCGCGAGCAGTACTTC. Full variable domain (remainder filled in from reference TRBV18 and TRBJ2-7): NAGVMQNPRHLVRRRGQEARLRCSPMKGHSHVYWYRQLPEEGLKFMVYLQKENIIDESGMPKERFSAEFPKEGPSILRIQQVVRGDSAAYFCASSPPGGNREQYFGPGTRLTVT.

The chain combines TRBV18 with TRBJ1-5; the D is unclear. V was clipped by 0 bases and J by 9 bases, with 18 bases between them. The CDR3 length is 16 residues. Germline V gives CDR1 KGHSH, CDR2 LQKENI. CDR3 DNA: TGTGCCAGCTCACCACCGATGTCGTCAGATAGTAGGCCCCAGCATTTT. Amino acid sequence: CASSPPMSSDSRPQHF.

The chain has TRBV18 and TRBJ1-1; TRBD1 aligns across 12 bases. This CDR3 is built from 15 residues. With V trimmed by 3 bases and J by 4 bases, 3 bases remained unmatched. Germline V gene lookup returns CDR1 KGHSH and CDR2 LQKENI. The CDR3 DNA sequence: TGTGCCAGCTCACCGGGACAGGGGGCGCGCACTGAAGCTTTCTTT. This encodes CASSPGQGARTEAFF.

This sequence joins TRBV4-2 and TRBJ1-5, with D unresolved. CDR1 and CDR2 from the germline V gene are LGHNA and YNFKEQ. Trimming removed 1 base from V and 7 bases from J, with 17 bases in between. The length of the CDR3 is 16 residues. This CDR3 reads CASSQVTISLGQPQHF. In DNA form, the CDR3 reads TGTGCCAGCAGCCAAGTCACAATCTCCTTAGGGCAGCCCCAGCATTTT.

The chain couples TRBV18 to TRBJ1-1, with D possibly TRBD1 on 6 matching bases. Germline loops: CDR1 KGHSH, CDR2 LQKENI. V was shortened by 8 bases and J by 5 bases, with 12 bases between the two germline ends. This CDR3 comprises 12 residues. CDR3 amino acids: CASTSQGTEAFF. In DNA, the CDR3 is TGTGCCAGCACATCTCAGGGGACTGAAGCTTTCTTT.

The chain is built from TRBV9 and TRBJ1-1; D possibly corresponds to TRBD1 (5 bases). The CDR3 has 13 residues. V lost 4 bases and J 5 bases, leaving 12 bases between the germline ends. Germline lookup yields CDR1 SGDLS and CDR2 YYNGEE. CDR3 region: CASSPAGRTEAFF. As DNA, the CDR3 is TGTGCCAGCAGCCCGGCAGGGAGAACTGAAGCTTTCTTT.

The chain combines TRBV7-2 with TRBJ2-7; 10 bases line up with TRBD2. The CDR3 length is 15 residues. Germline V gene data show CDR1 as SGHTA and CDR2 as FQGNSA. Trimming cost V 1 base and J 4 bases; bases outside gene matches: 4. The CDR3 DNA sequence: TGTGCCAGCAGCTTAGATCTAGCGGGGGTATACGAGCAGTACTTC. It yields the protein CASSLDLAGVYEQYF.